The entry below describes one T cell receptor beta chain. Profiled with immunoSEQ multiplex PCR; TCRdb holds only in-frame clones, not every one. The sample lists about 170,000 clones, 79% occurring once. The data belong to a study of blood T cell repertoires in COVID-19. Study as a whole: Nucleic acid was either cDNA or gDNA, and it came from T cells, B-cell-depleted T cells, or PBMCs.

Trimming shortened V by 5 bases and J by 2 bases, and 13 bases separated the two germline ends. The CDR3 totals 15 residues. Germline assignment: CDR1 KGHDR and CDR2 SFDVKD. The receptor was derived from a woman in her 70s in a cohort exposed to, infected with or recovered from COVID-19 (not recorded which). Specimen: PBMCs or T cells enriched from blood (not recorded which). The V call is TRBV24-1, the J call TRBJ2-3; no definite D call. The CDR3 loop reads CATSVSDGYTDTQYF. CDR3 in DNA: TGTGCCACCAGTGTCTCAGACGGGTACACAGATACGCAGTATTTT.